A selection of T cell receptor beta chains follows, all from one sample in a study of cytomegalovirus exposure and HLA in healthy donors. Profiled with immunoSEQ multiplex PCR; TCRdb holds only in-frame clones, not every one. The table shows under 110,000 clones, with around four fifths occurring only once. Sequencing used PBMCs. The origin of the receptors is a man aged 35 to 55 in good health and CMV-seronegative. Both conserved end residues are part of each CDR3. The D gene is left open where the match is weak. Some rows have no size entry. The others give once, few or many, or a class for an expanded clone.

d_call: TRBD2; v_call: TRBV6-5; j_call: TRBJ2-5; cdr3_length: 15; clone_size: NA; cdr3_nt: TGTGCCAGCAGAACCCATGGACTAGCGGTGGAGACCCAGTACTTC; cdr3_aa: CASRTHGLAVETQYF
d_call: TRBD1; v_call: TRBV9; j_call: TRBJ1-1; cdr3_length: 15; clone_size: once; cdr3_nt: TGTGCCAGCAGCGGCCTTACAGGGGGGGGTACTGAAGCTTTCTTT; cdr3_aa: CASSGLTGGGTEAFF
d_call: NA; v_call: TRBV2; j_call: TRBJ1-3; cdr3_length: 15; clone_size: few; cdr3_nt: TGTGCCAGCATCGGGACATCACCCTCTGGAAACACCATATATTTT; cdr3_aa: CASIGTSPSGNTIYF
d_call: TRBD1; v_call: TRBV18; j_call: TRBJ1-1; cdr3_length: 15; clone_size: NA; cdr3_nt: TGTGCCAGCTCACCCTTTTCGACAGGGAATGGTGAAGCTTTCTTT; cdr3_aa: CASSPFSTGNGEAFF
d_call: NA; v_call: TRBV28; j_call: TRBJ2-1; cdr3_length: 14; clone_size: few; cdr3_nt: TGTGCCAGCTTGCCGCAGGGGCGAAACAATGAGCAGTTCTTC; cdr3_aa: CASLPQGRNNEQFF
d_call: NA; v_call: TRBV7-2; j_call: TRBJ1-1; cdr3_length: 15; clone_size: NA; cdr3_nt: TGTGCCAGCACCCTGGCGGGGGAGATGAACACTGAAGCTTTCTTT; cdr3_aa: CASTLAGEMNTEAFF
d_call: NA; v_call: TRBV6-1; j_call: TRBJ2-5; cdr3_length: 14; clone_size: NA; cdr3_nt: TGTGCCAGCAGTGTTCAGTTTCAACAAGAGACCCAGTACTTC; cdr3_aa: CASSVQFQQETQYF
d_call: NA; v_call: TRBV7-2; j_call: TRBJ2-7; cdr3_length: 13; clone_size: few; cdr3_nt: TGTGCCAGCAGGCTCACAGGGGGGGACGAGCAGTACTTC; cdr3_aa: CASRLTGGDEQYF
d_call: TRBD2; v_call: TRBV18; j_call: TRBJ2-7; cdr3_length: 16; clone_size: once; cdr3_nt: TGTGCCAGCTCACCATCTATGGAGCGGGGGGCTCGGGAGCAGTACTTC; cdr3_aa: CASSPSMERGAREQYF
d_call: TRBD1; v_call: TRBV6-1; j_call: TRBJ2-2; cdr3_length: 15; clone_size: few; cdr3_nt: TGTGCCAGCAGGACCGGGACAGGGACCCCCGGGGAGCTGTTTTTT; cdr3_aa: CASRTGTGTPGELFF
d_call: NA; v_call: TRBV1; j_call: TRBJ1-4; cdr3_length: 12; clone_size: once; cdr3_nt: TGCACCAGCTTGGACAGGAATGAAAAACTGTTTTTT; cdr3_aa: CTSLDRNEKLFF
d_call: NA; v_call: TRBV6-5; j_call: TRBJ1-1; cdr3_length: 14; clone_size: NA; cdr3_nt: TGTGCCAGCCTAGTCTCACAGGGGAACACTGAAGCTTTCTTT; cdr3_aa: CASLVSQGNTEAFF
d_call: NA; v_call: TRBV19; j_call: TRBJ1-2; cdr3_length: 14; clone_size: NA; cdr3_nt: TGTGCCAGTAGTATAGGGGGGCACTCCTATGGCTACACCTTC; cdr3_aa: CASSIGGHSYGYTF
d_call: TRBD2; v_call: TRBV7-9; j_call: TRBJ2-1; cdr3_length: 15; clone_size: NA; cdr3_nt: TGTGCCAGCAGCTTACAGGGACTAGCGGGGTTTGAGCAGTTCTTC; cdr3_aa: CASSLQGLAGFEQFF
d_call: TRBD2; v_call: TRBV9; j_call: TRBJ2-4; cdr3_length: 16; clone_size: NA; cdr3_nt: TGTGCCAGCAGCCCTGGACTAGCGGCTCCCAAAAACATTCAGTACTTC; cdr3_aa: CASSPGLAAPKNIQYF
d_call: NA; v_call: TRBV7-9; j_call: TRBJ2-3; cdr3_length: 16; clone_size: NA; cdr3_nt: TGTGCCAGCAGCTTAGCGGGGTTAGCGGCCACAGATACGCAGTATTTT; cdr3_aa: CASSLAGLAATDTQYF
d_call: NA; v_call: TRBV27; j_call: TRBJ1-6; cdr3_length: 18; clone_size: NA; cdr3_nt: TGTGCCAGCAGTTTATATCCCCCCAGAGCGAGCTATAATTCACCCCTCCACTTT; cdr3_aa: CASSLYPPRASYNSPLHF
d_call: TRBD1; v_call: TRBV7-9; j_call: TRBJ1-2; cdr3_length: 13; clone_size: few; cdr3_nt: TGTGCCAGCAGCCCGGGACAGAGACATGGCTACACCTTC; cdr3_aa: CASSPGQRHGYTF
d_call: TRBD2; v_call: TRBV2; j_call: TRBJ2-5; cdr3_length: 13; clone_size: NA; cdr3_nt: TGTGCCAGCGGACTAGCGGGGGGGGAGACCCAGTACTTC; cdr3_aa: CASGLAGGETQYF
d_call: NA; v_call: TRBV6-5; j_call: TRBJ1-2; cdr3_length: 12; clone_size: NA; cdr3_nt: TGTGCCAGCAAGGGAGACGTTCAAGGCTACACCTTC; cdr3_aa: CASKGDVQGYTF